This T cell receptor beta chain was captured by sequencing in a study of shared clonotypes between healthy human individuals. With respect to this clone: The antigen is unknown.

Per germline, CDR1 SEHNR and CDR2 FQNEAQ (reference sequence). V shed 5 bases, J shed 16 bases, and the junction held 11 bases outside the gene matches. The CDR3 contains 12 residues. The study, taken as a whole, reports: Specimens sampled were limited to blood, with tissue repertoires likely differing. All-four-donor shared clonotypes had higher generation probabilities than non-shared clonotypes did.

Naive CD4+ cells were CD45RA-selected; the remaining cells were memory. Profiling relied on immunoSEQ multiplex PCR, and the TCRdb table lists in-frame clones only, not all of them. Of about 1.1 million clones listed, 75% to 80% were seen once; the top ten hold roughly 0.65%. This chain joins TRBV7-9 and TRBJ1-5, with 7 bases aligning to TRBD1. This TCR came from a young man in good health. Some clones in this sample may be carry-over from other donors' samples. The source material was memory CD4+ T cells from PBMCs. Subset denoted: CD45RA-negative fraction. DNA for the CDR3: TGTGCCAGCAGCCTACAGGGGAGGGACCTCCATTTT. It is translated as CASSLQGRDLHF.